The 23 T cell receptor beta chains reported below all come from one sample, sequenced in a study of CD8+ T cells in alopecia areata. cDNA reverse transcribed from extracted RNA served as the sequencing template. Only in-frame clones appear in the TCRdb table, and some are missing; sequencing was by immunoSEQ multiplex PCR. In the table there are approximately 34,000 clones, roughly 53% of which are singletons. Sequenced material: NKG2D-high CD8+ T cells sorted from blood. All receptors derive from a human donor with alopecia areata.

This sequence joins TRBV27 and TRBJ2-1, with D perhaps matching TRBD1 or TRBD2 (5 bases each). The CDR3 has 15 residues. Germline CDR1 MNHEY, CDR2 SMNVEV (reference sequence). V was trimmed by 6 bases and J by 0 bases, leaving 12 bases between them. CDR3 sequence reads: CASRAGTSSYNEQFF. The CDR3 DNA reads TGTGCCAGCAGAGCCGGGACCTCCTCCTACAATGAGCAGTTCTTC.

In this sample, this clone turned up a few times. The genes are TRBV7-9 and TRBJ1-1, with TRBD1 as a possible D gene (6 bases). Germline assignment: CDR1 SEHNR and CDR2 FQNEAQ (reference sequence). The CDR3 runs 13 residues. V lost 1 base to trimming and J lost 6 bases, with 9 bases between them. The CDR3 DNA follows: TGTGCCAGCAGCTTAGGAGCAGGGGCTGAAGCTTTCTTT. Its protein is CASSLGAGAEAFF.

The chain recombines TRBV7-2 with TRBJ2-3; tentatively, D is TRBD2 (6 bases). The CDR3 sequence is 13 residues long. Trimming stripped 1 base from V and 10 bases from J, with 12 bases between. Per the germline V gene, CDR1 is SGHTA and CDR2 is FQGNSA. The CDR3 DNA is TGTGCCAGCAGCTTAGAGCCTGGAGGGCCGCAGTATTTT. Encoded protein: CASSLEPGGPQYF.

This clone was found a few times. The gene calls are TRBV19 and TRBJ2-7, with a tentative D call TRBD2 (5 bases). Germline CDR1 reads LNHDA; CDR2 reads SQIVND (reference sequence). V was pared by 3 bases and J by 2 bases, with 11 bases between. The CDR3 is 14 residues long. The CDR3 nucleotides read TGTGCCAGTAGTATGACGGGGAACCCCTACGAGCAGTACTTC. Translating it yields CASSMTGNPYEQYF.

V is TRBV5-1 and J is TRBJ2-1; TRBD2 matches 8 bases. This CDR3 comprises 15 residues. After removal of 0 bases from V and 4 bases from J, the junction contained 3 bases not matched to a gene. Germline values: CDR1 SGHRS, CDR2 YFSETQ. In nucleotides, the CDR3 is TGCGCCAGCAGCTTGGCGGGAGGGATTTACAATGAGCAGTTCTTC. It encodes CASSLAGGIYNEQFF.

The chain joins TRBV7-9 to TRBJ2-1, with D perhaps matching TRBD1 (6 bases). The V gene lost 7 bases and the J gene lost 1 base, with 14 bases spanning the gap. Germline V CDR1 and CDR2: SEHNR, FQNEAQ (reference sequence). The CDR3 extends over 15 amino acids. The CDR3 here is CASTIAGDSYNEQFF. The CDR3 bases are TGTGCCAGCACTATAGCAGGGGATTCCTACAATGAGCAGTTCTTC.

The chain's CDR3 is CASSLGLAGRTDTQYF. CDR3 DNA sequence: TGTGCCAGCAGCTTGGGACTAGCGGGGCGCACAGATACGCAGTATTTT. The chain carries TRBV13 and TRBJ2-3; 13 bases agree with TRBD2. Germline CDR1 and CDR2: PRHDT and FYEKMQ (reference sequence). V gave up 3 bases and J gave up 1 base; unmatched junction bases: 1. The CDR3 is 16 amino acids.

The table lists this clone with a few counts. This chain links TRBV5-6 with TRBJ2-7; D is uncertain. V shed 1 base and J shed 6 bases, with 11 bases lying between them. The CDR3 covers 13 residues. Per germline, CDR1 SGHDT and CDR2 YYEEEE. The CDR3 reads CASSLFSSREQYF. In DNA form, the CDR3 reads TGTGCCAGCAGCTTGTTCTCGTCTCGCGAGCAGTACTTC.

This clone appeared a few times. This sequence joins TRBV5-1 and TRBJ1-1, with TRBD1 as a possible D gene (6 bases). The germline gives CDR1 SGHRS, CDR2 YFSETQ. The CDR3 is made up of 15 amino acids. Trimming shortened V by 7 bases and J by 4 bases, and 20 bases separated the two germline ends. The CDR3 protein is CASRAGRGARTEAFF. The CDR3 region has the DNA TGCGCCAGCCGCGCAGGAAGGGGGGCGCGCACTGAAGCTTTCTTT.

The chain carries TRBV14 and TRBJ2-5; no clear D gene. Germline CDR1 and CDR2: SGHDN and FVKESK. The CDR3 is 14 amino acids. Trimming took off 6 bases at V and 4 bases at J, with 15 bases between the two ends. Written as DNA, the CDR3 is TGTGCCAGCAGTCGAAGATCCCGGATAGAGACCCAGTACTTC. Amino acids: CASSRRSRIETQYF.

This clone showed up just a few times. This chain joins TRBV29-1 and TRBJ2-7; no clear D gene. CDR3 size: 14 residues. Germline CDR1 SQVTM, CDR2 ANQGSEA. Trimming pared 6 bases from V and 2 bases from J, leaving 17 bases between. CDR3 amino acids: CSVLSPTEAYEQYF. The CDR3 DNA is TGCAGCGTGCTCTCTCCCACAGAAGCCTACGAGCAGTACTTC.

This chain links TRBV28 with TRBJ2-7; D possibly corresponds to TRBD1 (6 bases). This CDR3 region has 14 residues. CDR1 is MDHEN and CDR2 is SYDVKM in the germline V gene. The V end was cut by 7 bases, the J end by 3 bases, with 16 bases between. This chain's CDR3 is CASTPIRGSYEQYF. CDR3 in DNA: TGTGCCAGCACCCCAATCAGGGGAAGCTACGAGCAGTACTTC.

This clone was detected only a few times. V and J are TRBV7-9 and TRBJ2-7; 8 positions match TRBD1. This CDR3 region has 14 residues. In germline, CDR1 is SEHNR, CDR2 FQNEAQ (reference sequence). V lost 5 bases and J lost 3; bases outside the gene matches: 6. In DNA, the CDR3 is TGTGCCAGCAGCCTCGGACAGGGCAACTACGAGCAGTACTTC. Its protein is CASSLGQGNYEQYF.

Comments on this clone: The same CDR3 arises from other DNA sequences in this sample as well. The gene calls are TRBV27 and TRBJ2-7; TRBD2 matches at 10 bases. Trimming cost V 2 bases and J 3 bases; bases outside gene matches: 4. The CDR3 length is 15 residues. Germline V lookup: CDR1 MNHEY, CDR2 SMNVEV (reference sequence). The CDR3 is CASSLTASGGYEQYF. The CDR3 region has the DNA TGTGCCAGCAGTTTAACGGCTAGCGGGGGCTACGAGCAGTACTTC.

The rearrangement uses TRBV10-2 and TRBJ2-7; 10 nucleotides line up with TRBD1. Germline V gene sequence: CDR1 WSHSY, CDR2 SAAADI. V shed 2 bases and J 4 bases; nucleotides not matched to a gene: 8. This CDR3 has 16 residues. The CDR3 here is CASSERPGQGFYEQYF. The CDR3 region has the DNA TGCGCCAGCAGTGAGCGACCGGGACAGGGGTTTTACGAGCAGTACTTC.

This clone was seen just once. The CDR3 coding sequence is TGTGCCAGCAGCCTAGCGGGGGGGCCTACTGAGCAGTTCTTC. Translating it yields CASSLAGGPTEQFF. The J gene is TRBJ2-1, the V gene TRBV6-5; TRBD2 agrees at 12 bases. Germline loops: CDR1 MNHEY, CDR2 SVGAGI. Trimming cost V 6 bases and J 9 bases; bases outside gene matches: 6. The CDR3 has 14 amino acids.

The chain has TRBV27 and TRBJ2-5; D is tentatively TRBD1 or TRBD2 (5 bases each). The CDR3 spans 15 residues. Trimming took off 4 bases at V and 0 bases at J, with 12 bases between the two ends. From germline, CDR1 is MNHEY and CDR2 SMNVEV (reference sequence). The DNA of the CDR3 is TGTGCCAGCAGTTCTCCTCGGGACCACCAAGAGACCCAGTACTTC. Translated: CASSSPRDHQETQYF.

This clone was counted a few times. CDR3 loop: CASSPPPLLQPYGYTF. Written as DNA, the CDR3 is TGCGCCAGCAGCCCGCCGCCCCTGTTGCAGCCCTATGGCTACACCTTC. The V call is TRBV23-1, the J call TRBJ1-2; D uncertain. TRBV23-1 is noted as an ORF with a role that remains uncertain. The CDR3 is 16 residues long. Trimming cost V 6 bases and J 4 bases, with 21 bases left between them.

The table lists this clone with a count of one. V and J are TRBV30 and TRBJ2-1, with D hard to call. In germline, CDR1 is GTSNPN, CDR2 SVGIG (reference sequence). CDR3 length equals 10 residues. The V and J ends lost 1 base and 8 bases respectively, with 3 bases between them. The CDR3 sequence is CAWSEDEQFF. DNA of the CDR3: TGTGCCTGGAGTGAGGATGAGCAGTTCTTC.

V is TRBV27 and J is TRBJ1-6; a weak D match, TRBD1 (5 bases). The germline V gene has CDR1 MNHEY and CDR2 SMNVEV (reference sequence). With 6 bases removed from V and 5 bases from J, the gap between germline ends came to 14 bases. This CDR3 contains 15 residues. This CDR3 is CASSKYRPNNSPLHF. Here the CDR3 DNA reads TGTGCCAGCAGCAAGTACAGGCCCAATAATTCACCCCTCCACTTT.

The chain combines TRBV6-5 with TRBJ2-2; tentative D call: TRBD2 (7 bases). CDR3 size: 16 residues. V shed 2 bases and J shed 4 bases, with 14 bases lying between them. Germline CDR1 reads MNHEY; CDR2 reads SVGAGI. The CDR3 reads CASSYQRGGLTGELFF. CDR3 sequence (DNA): TGTGCCAGCAGTTACCAAAGGGGGGGCCTCACCGGGGAGCTGTTTTTT.

The chain joins TRBV27 to TRBJ2-3; TRBD2 agrees at 9 bases. Trimming removed 3 bases from V and 0 bases from J; junction bases left unmatched: 4. The CDR3 has 16 residues. Per the germline V gene, CDR1 is MNHEY and CDR2 is SMNVEV (reference sequence). The CDR3 DNA reads as TGTGCCAGCAGTTTGCTAGCGGGGATAAGCACAGATACGCAGTATTTT. This gives the protein CASSLLAGISTDTQYF.

The chain joins TRBV28 to TRBJ2-7, with no clear D. CDR1 and CDR2 (germline): MDHEN, SYDVKM. The CDR3 contains 13 residues. Trimming shortened V by 6 bases and J by 0 bases, and 9 bases separated the two germline ends. In DNA form, the CDR3 reads TGTGCCAGCAGGACGGAAGGCTCCTACGAGCAGTACTTC. Amino acid sequence: CASRTEGSYEQYF.